This record concerns one T cell receptor (beta chain) sequence. This sample was included in a study of blood T cell repertoires in COVID-19. Overall study: From the United States, Italy and Spain came samples of acute and convalescent COVID-19. T cells, B-cell-depleted T cells, or PBMCs supplied cDNA or gDNA.

Produced via immunoSEQ multiplex PCR; TCRdb's table is partial and in-frame only. Of roughly 700,000 clones in the sample, 90% are singletons; the top ten hold roughly 0.25%. The CDR3 loop spans 14 amino acids. The V gene end was trimmed by 3 bases and the J gene end by 7 bases; junction bases not matched to a gene: 8. CDR1 and CDR2 (germline): SGDLS, YYNGEE. The receptor comes from a woman younger than 35 with acute or convalescent COVID-19. The V gene is TRBV9, the J gene TRBJ2-7; TRBD1 aligns across 9 bases. Sequencing was done on a sample of peripheral blood. The CDR3 coding sequence is TGTGCCAGCAGCGAACGGGACAGGGTGGGAGAGCAGTACTTC. Its protein product is CASSERDRVGEQYF.